A selection of T cell receptor beta chains follows, all from one sample in a study of neurological immune-mediated disorders. MiXCR was run by TCRdb on the 5' RACE reads, yielding one entry per CDR3 protein. The sample shows 55,000 to 70,000 distinct CDR3 sequences, about 10% of them seen only once. Specimen: PBMCs. The receptor set was obtained from a male donor with HTLV-1-associated myelopathy (HAM/TSP). The CDR3 runs from the conserved cysteine through the conserved F or W. D genes are given only for firm matches. Only some rows state a clone size, as once, few, many or a class for expanded clones.

j_call: TRBJ2-3
d_call: -
v_call: TRBV5-6
clone_size: -
cdr3_nt: TGTGCCAGCAGCTTTACTATAGGGAGCACAGATACGCAGTATTTT
cdr3_aa: CASSFTIGSTDTQYF

j_call: TRBJ2-7
d_call: -
v_call: TRBV5-1
clone_size: many
cdr3_nt: TGCGCCAGCAGCTTATGGGCAGGTGACTACGAGCAGTACTTC
cdr3_aa: CASSLWAGDYEQYF

j_call: TRBJ2-5
d_call: TRBD1
v_call: TRBV7-7
clone_size: few
cdr3_nt: TGTGCCAGCAGCTTAGGGACAGGGGCCGGCCAAGAGACCCAGTACTTC
cdr3_aa: CASSLGTGAGQETQYF

j_call: TRBJ1-1
d_call: TRBD1
v_call: TRBV5-1
clone_size: many
cdr3_nt: TGCGCCAGCAGCTGGGGACAGGGGACGACTACTACTGAAGCTTTCTTT
cdr3_aa: CASSWGQGTTTTEAFF

j_call: TRBJ1-1
d_call: -
v_call: TRBV5-6
clone_size: many
cdr3_nt: TGTGCCAGCAGCCCGATAAGCGGACATTTGAACACTGAAGCTTTCTTT
cdr3_aa: CASSPISGHLNTEAFF

j_call: TRBJ1-5
d_call: -
v_call: TRBV20-1
clone_size: many
cdr3_nt: TGCAGTGCTAGAGATCCTAGGAAGCAGCCCCAGCATTTT
cdr3_aa: CSARDPRKQPQHF

j_call: TRBJ2-3
d_call: -
v_call: TRBV4-3
clone_size: many
cdr3_nt: TGCGCCAGCAGCCGAGTAGGCACAGATACGCAGTATTTT
cdr3_aa: CASSRVGTDTQYF

j_call: TRBJ1-1
d_call: -
v_call: TRBV7-2
clone_size: many
cdr3_nt: TGTGCCAGCAGCTTAGTACGGCAGCCATCTGAAGCTTTCTTT
cdr3_aa: CASSLVRQPSEAFF

j_call: TRBJ2-3
d_call: -
v_call: TRBV7-3
clone_size: many
cdr3_nt: TGTGCCAGCAGAGGTCTAGCGACAGATACGCAGTATTTT
cdr3_aa: CASRGLATDTQYF

j_call: TRBJ2-4
d_call: -
v_call: TRBV7-3
clone_size: many
cdr3_nt: TGTGCCAGCAGCCCCTCCGGGCCCCGGGACATTCAGTACTTC
cdr3_aa: CASSPSGPRDIQYF

j_call: TRBJ1-6
d_call: TRBD1
v_call: TRBV11-3
clone_size: many
cdr3_nt: TGTGCCAGCAGCCCCGGAGGGGGCCATCATGATTCACCCCTCCACTTT
cdr3_aa: CASSPGGGHHDSPLHF

j_call: TRBJ1-5
d_call: -
v_call: TRBV12-3/TRBV12-4
clone_size: many
cdr3_nt: TGTGCCAGCAGTTTATGGGGGCAGGGGCATCACAATCAGCCCCAGCATTTT
cdr3_aa: CASSLWGQGHHNQPQHF

j_call: TRBJ1-1
d_call: TRBD1
v_call: TRBV12-3/TRBV12-4
clone_size: many
cdr3_nt: TGTGCCAGCAGTTTAGGGCCTACAGGGGGTGGCACTGAAGCTTTCTTT
cdr3_aa: CASSLGPTGGGTEAFF

j_call: TRBJ1-3
d_call: -
v_call: TRBV12-3/TRBV12-4
clone_size: -
cdr3_nt: TGTGCCACACCACAGAGGGGGGGAAACACCATATATTTT
cdr3_aa: CATPQRGGNTIYF

j_call: TRBJ2-7
d_call: -
v_call: TRBV5-6
clone_size: many
cdr3_nt: TGTGCCAGCAGCCAGAGAATGGGTCTCGACGAGCAGTACTTC
cdr3_aa: CASSQRMGLDEQYF

j_call: TRBJ2-3
d_call: -
v_call: TRBV18
clone_size: many
cdr3_nt: TGTGCCAGCTCAACTCCCTTGCGAGATACGCAGTATTTT
cdr3_aa: CASSTPLRDTQYF

j_call: TRBJ2-2
d_call: -
v_call: TRBV12-3/TRBV12-4
clone_size: many
cdr3_nt: TGTGCCAGCACCATCCTCTCGGGGGAGCTGTTTTTT
cdr3_aa: CASTILSGELFF

j_call: TRBJ1-5
d_call: -
v_call: TRBV30
clone_size: many
cdr3_nt: TGTGCCTGGAGTTTAGGAGGGGGCAATCAGCCCCAGCATTTT
cdr3_aa: CAWSLGGGNQPQHF

j_call: TRBJ1-1
d_call: TRBD1
v_call: TRBV29-1
clone_size: many
cdr3_nt: TGCAGCGTACCTCGGACAGGGGGCACTGAAGCTTTCTTT
cdr3_aa: CSVPRTGGTEAFF

j_call: TRBJ2-3
d_call: TRBD2
v_call: TRBV7-2
clone_size: many
cdr3_nt: TGTGCCAGCAGCCGCCCGGGACTAGCGGGGAACACGCAGTATTTT
cdr3_aa: CASSRPGLAGNTQYF

j_call: TRBJ1-2
d_call: TRBD1
v_call: TRBV29-1
clone_size: many
cdr3_nt: TGCAGCGCCTTGGACAGGGCCAACTATGGCTACACCTTC
cdr3_aa: CSALDRANYGYTF

j_call: TRBJ2-7
d_call: -
v_call: TRBV9
clone_size: many
cdr3_nt: TGTGCCAGCAGCGTAGGACCAGGGAGGTCCTACGAGCAGTACTTC
cdr3_aa: CASSVGPGRSYEQYF

j_call: TRBJ2-5
d_call: TRBD1
v_call: TRBV7-2
clone_size: many
cdr3_nt: TGTGCCAGCAGGACAGGGAGTGGTGAGACCCAGTACTTC
cdr3_aa: CASRTGSGETQYF

j_call: TRBJ1-5
d_call: TRBD1
v_call: TRBV5-6
clone_size: few
cdr3_nt: TGTGCCAGCAGCGATAACAGGGGAAGGGGTAGCCGTTACCAGCCCCAGCATTTT
cdr3_aa: CASSDNRGRGSRYQPQHF

j_call: TRBJ1-1
d_call: -
v_call: TRBV12-3/TRBV12-4
clone_size: many
cdr3_nt: TGTGCCAGCAGTTTAATGGGGGGCACTGAAGCTTTCTTT
cdr3_aa: CASSLMGGTEAFF

j_call: TRBJ2-5
d_call: TRBD2
v_call: TRBV5-1
clone_size: many
cdr3_nt: TGCGCCAGCAGCCCCGCGGGACTAGCGGGAGAGACCCAGTACTTC
cdr3_aa: CASSPAGLAGETQYF

j_call: TRBJ1-3
d_call: -
v_call: TRBV5-1
clone_size: many
cdr3_nt: TGCGCCAGCAGCTTAAAGACCGGGACGTCTGGAAACACCATATATTTT
cdr3_aa: CASSLKTGTSGNTIYF

j_call: TRBJ1-2
d_call: -
v_call: TRBV20-1
clone_size: -
cdr3_nt: TGCAGTGCTCCTGATAAACAGGTTAACTATGGCTACATCTTC
cdr3_aa: CSAPDKQVNYGYIF

j_call: TRBJ1-1
d_call: -
v_call: TRBV20-1
clone_size: many
cdr3_nt: TGCAGTGCTAGAGTCGGTTGGGGAGGTACTGAAGCTTTCTTT
cdr3_aa: CSARVGWGGTEAFF